Presented here are 30 T cell receptor beta chains from one specimen sequenced in a study of blood T cell repertoires in COVID-19. Libraries were prepared by immunoSEQ multiplex PCR; TCRdb keeps only in-frame clonotypes and omits some of them. The table includes about 120,000 clones, 86% detected once. The sequencing input was peripheral blood. These receptors were collected from a middle-aged man with acute or convalescent COVID-19.

This chain uses TRBV5-1 with TRBJ1-1; D perhaps matches TRBD1 (6 bases). Per germline, CDR1 SGHRS and CDR2 YFSETQ. The CDR3 extends over 19 amino acids. The ends were cut back, 1 base at V and 5 bases at J, with 27 bases in the middle. The CDR3 coding sequence is TGCGCCAGCAGCTTGAGGCAGCCAGGGGTCCTAGGGGGTACTACTGAAGCTTTCTTT. Amino acids: CASSLRQPGVLGGTTEAFF.

This chain links TRBV7-2 with TRBJ1-6; 7 bases agree with TRBD1. Germline assignment: CDR1 SGHTA and CDR2 FQGNSA. The V segment lost 5 bases and the J segment 7 bases; nucleotides outside the gene matches: 8. The CDR3 spans 15 residues. CDR3 bases: TGTGCCAGCAGCCCCCCGCCAGGGGGGAATTCACCCCTCCACTTT. Translated, it gives CASSPPPGGNSPLHF.

The V gene is TRBV30, the J gene TRBJ1-2, with a possible D match to TRBD1 (6 bases). This CDR3 is built from 14 residues. CDR1 and CDR2 (germline): GTSNPN, SVGIG (reference sequence). Trimming stripped 2 bases from V and 3 bases from J, with 13 bases between. DNA of the CDR3: TGTGCCTGGAGTCCGCGACAGGCGCACTATGGCTACACCTTC. Translating it yields CAWSPRQAHYGYTF.

The chain recombines TRBV7-9 with TRBJ2-3, with D possibly TRBD2 on 6 matching bases. Trimming removed 0 bases at V and 0 bases at J, with 16 bases between. The CDR3 has 18 residues. Germline CDR1 reads SEHNR; CDR2 reads FQNEAQ (reference sequence). The CDR3 DNA is TGTGCCAGCAGCTTAGCTAGCGGTCGGGGGACCAGCACAGATACGCAGTATTTT. This encodes CASSLASGRGTSTDTQYF.

This clone was seen only once. J is TRBJ2-1 and V is TRBV5-1; no clear D. CDR3 length equals 15 residues. The V end lost 4 bases, the J end lost 6 bases, and 17 bases lay between the germline ends. Germline CDR1 and CDR2: SGHRS and YFSETQ. The CDR3 region is CASSQTSNPSNEQFF. Written as DNA, the CDR3 is TGCGCCAGCAGCCAGACCAGCAATCCTAGCAATGAGCAGTTCTTC.

The rearrangement joins TRBV7-9 to TRBJ1-4; TRBD1 might be the D (5 bases). The germline V gene encodes CDR1 SEHNR and CDR2 FQNEAQ (reference sequence). This CDR3 has 15 residues. The V and J ends lost 3 bases and 4 bases respectively, with 12 bases between them. The CDR3 DNA reads TGTGCCAGCAGCTTTTCGGGACTTCTTAATGAAAAACTGTTTTTT. Encoded protein: CASSFSGLLNEKLFF.

This chain uses TRBV19 with TRBJ2-4, with D unclear. Trimming cost V 7 bases and J 0 bases, with 13 bases left between them. The CDR3 loop spans 15 amino acids. Germline values: CDR1 LNHDA, CDR2 SQIVND (reference sequence). For the CDR3, the DNA is TGTGCCAGTACCGCTACACAGTTAGCCAAAAACATTCAGTACTTC. Protein product: CASTATQLAKNIQYF.

This clone showed up just once. CDR3 sequence reads: CASSPGTAEAFF. CDR3 coding DNA: TGCGCCAGCAGCCCCGGGACAGCCGAAGCTTTCTTT. This chain joins TRBV4-1 and TRBJ1-1; 7 bases map to TRBD1. This CDR3 region has 12 residues. V dropped 4 bases and J dropped 8; count of bases not matched to a gene: 4. Looked up from germline, CDR1 is MGHRA and CDR2 is YSYEKL.

The V gene is TRBV14, the J gene TRBJ1-4; 8 bases fit TRBD1. CDR1 SGHDN and CDR2 FVKESK come from the germline V gene. The V and J ends lost 5 bases and 0 bases, in that order; junction bases with no gene match: 5. CDR3 length equals 16 residues. CDR3 amino acids: CASSEGQGATNEKLFF. The CDR3 region has the DNA TGTGCCAGCAGCGAAGGACAGGGCGCAACTAATGAAAAACTGTTTTTT.

The chain is built from TRBV3-1 (or the pseudogene TRBV3-2) and TRBJ2-7, with 8 bases fitting TRBD1. Germline V gives CDR1 LGHDT, CDR2 YNNKEL (reference sequence). The V gene end was trimmed by 4 bases and the J gene end by 6 bases; junction bases not matched to a gene: 8. The CDR3 sequence is 14 residues long. CDR3 amino acids: CASSLGQGRSEQYF. The CDR3 DNA is TGTGCCAGCAGCCTTGGACAGGGCCGGAGCGAGCAGTACTTC.

The table lists this clone with a few counts. This chain connects TRBV20-1 to TRBJ1-2; D ambiguous. This CDR3 is 11 amino acids long. The V and J ends lost 0 bases and 5 bases respectively, with 4 bases between them. Germline loops: CDR1 DFQATT, CDR2 SNEGSKA (reference sequence). The CDR3 coding sequence is TGCAGTGCTAGAGAAATATATGGCTACACCTTC. This translates into CSAREIYGYTF.

This clone was recorded a few times. This chain uses TRBV30 with TRBJ1-1, with 7 bases aligning to TRBD1. V was pared by 2 bases and J by 4 bases, with 13 bases of the junction left unmatched. Per germline, CDR1 GTSNPN and CDR2 SVGIG (reference sequence). This CDR3 contains 16 residues. The CDR3 region has the DNA TGTGCCTGGAGTATCCGGTTACAGGAGGGGGCCACTGAAGCTTTCTTT. It specifies CAWSIRLQEGATEAFF. The full variable domain, in which reference TRBV30 and TRBJ1-1 provide the parts outside the CDR3, is SQTIHQWPATLVQPVGSPLSLECTVEGTSNPNLYWYRQAAGRGLQLLFYSVGIGQISSEVPQNLSASRPQDRQFILSSKKLLLSDSGFYLCAWSIRLQEGATEAFFGQGTRLTVV.

The rearrangement links TRBV19 to TRBJ1-2; 7 nucleotides agree with TRBD1. Germline-derived CDR1 and CDR2 are LNHDA and SQIVND (reference sequence). The CDR3 sequence is 15 residues long. The J segment lost 2 bases and the V segment lost 1 base, leaving 4 bases of the junction unmatched. The CDR3 DNA sequence: TGTGCCAGTAGTATAGCGACAGGGCAGAACTATGGCTACACCTTC. Its translation: CASSIATGQNYGYTF.

The V call is TRBV6-1, the J call TRBJ2-7; 7 bases line up with TRBD1. CDR3 length equals 17 residues. The germline V gene encodes CDR1 MNHNS and CDR2 SASEGT. V lost 4 bases, J lost 3 bases, and 15 bases stayed unmatched. CDR3 protein: CASSGGTVVGNYYEQYF. CDR3 sequence (DNA): TGTGCCAGCAGTGGGGGGACAGTGGTCGGAAACTACTACGAGCAGTACTTC.

This clone was recorded only once. The rearrangement uses TRBV7-2 and TRBJ1-2; the D gene is possibly TRBD1 (5 bases). Trimming left V 1 base short and J 8 bases short, with 14 bases between. CDR1 and CDR2 from the germline V gene are SGHTA and FQGNSA. This CDR3 has 14 amino acids. CDR3 residues: CASSLEGQGGGYTF. CDR3 nucleotide sequence: TGTGCCAGCAGCTTAGAAGGGCAGGGTGGGGGCTACACCTTC.

The V call is TRBV11-2, the J call TRBJ1-1; no clear D. Looked up from germline, CDR1 is SGHAT and CDR2 is FQNNGV. CDR3 size: 15 residues. Trimming cost V 3 bases and J 1 base, with 12 bases left between them. The CDR3 region is CASSFLALANTEAFF. In DNA, the CDR3 is TGTGCCAGCAGCTTTTTAGCTTTAGCGAACACTGAAGCTTTCTTT.

V usage is TRBV9 and J usage is TRBJ1-1; TRBD1 agrees at 9 bases. Germline CDR1 is SGDLS and CDR2 is YYNGEE. This CDR3 has 15 residues. The V gene end was trimmed by 4 bases and the J gene end by 4 bases; junction bases not matched to a gene: 8. CDR3 nucleotides: TGTGCCAGCAGCATTTCCGGGACAGGGTCCACTGAAGCTTTCTTT. Protein product: CASSISGTGSTEAFF.

CDR3 DNA sequence: TGTGCCAGCAGCTTAAAAGGGGGCCGCTATGGCTACACCTTC. It yields the protein CASSLKGGRYGYTF. The J gene is TRBJ1-2, the V gene TRBV5-4; 7 bases are shared with TRBD1. In germline, CDR1 is SGHNT, CDR2 YYREEE (reference sequence). The junction had 5 bases not matched to a gene; V was cut back by 2 bases and J by 4 bases. The CDR3 spans 14 residues.

For this clone: Other DNA sequences in this specimen translate into the identical CDR3. The V call is TRBV18, the J call TRBJ2-5, with TRBD1 as a possible D gene (6 bases). Looked up from germline, CDR1 is KGHSH and CDR2 is LQKENI. The length of the CDR3 is 14 residues. The V end lost 2 bases, the J end lost 3 bases, and 10 bases lay between the germline ends. The CDR3 DNA reads as TGTGCCAGCTCACCAAGGCAGGGGAAAGAGACCCAGTACTTC. Its translation is CASSPRQGKETQYF.

The chain couples TRBV7-2 to TRBJ1-2, with D perhaps TRBD1 (5 bases). The CDR3 consists of 17 residues. V was shortened by 2 bases and J by 5 bases, with 21 bases between the two germline ends. CDR1 and CDR2 (germline): SGHTA, FQGNSA. CDR3 amino acids: CASSLSSTQDTQYGYTF. CDR3 nucleotides: TGTGCCAGCAGCTTATCCTCTACTCAGGACACCCAATATGGCTACACCTTC.

The sample holds a few counts of this clone. The chain is built from TRBV6-2 or TRBV6-3 and TRBJ1-5; a possible D gene is TRBD1 (5 bases). Trimming pared 0 bases from V and 8 bases from J, leaving 14 bases between. Per the germline V gene, CDR1 is MNHEY and CDR2 is SVGEGT. The CDR3 covers 15 residues. CDR3 coding DNA: TGTGCCAGCAGTTACTCGAGTGCCAGGGAAAAGCCCCAGCATTTT. As protein: CASSYSSAREKPQHF.

Written as DNA, the CDR3 is TGTGCCAGCAGACCGGGACAGGGCCACGAGCAGTACTTC. This sequence encodes CASRPGQGHEQYF. The chain has TRBV7-6 and TRBJ2-7; 9 bases map to TRBD1. The germline V gene encodes CDR1 SGHVS and CDR2 FNYEAQ. Trimming removed 6 bases from V and 5 bases from J; junction bases left unmatched: 5. This CDR3 spans 13 amino acids.

The CDR3 sequence: CASSLEGYPGAQYF. DNA of the CDR3: TGCGCCAGCAGCTTGGAAGGGTACCCGGGGGCCCAGTACTTC. The V call is TRBV5-1, the J call TRBJ2-5, with D maybe TRBD2 (6 bases). V lost 0 bases to trimming and J lost 9 bases, with 15 bases between them. The CDR3 has 14 residues. Germline V gene sequence: CDR1 SGHRS, CDR2 YFSETQ.

The chain joins TRBV4-1 to TRBJ1-1, with a tentative D call TRBD1 (6 bases). This CDR3 is 18 amino acids long. V gave up 0 bases and J gave up 2 bases, with 19 bases separating them. Looked up from germline, CDR1 is MGHRA and CDR2 is YSYEKL. In DNA, the CDR3 is TGCGCCAGCAGCCAAGATAAATATCCGGCACAGGGTAACACTGAAGCTTTCTTT. It specifies CASSQDKYPAQGNTEAFF.

This clone has just one count. The chain couples TRBV29-1 to TRBJ2-7; maybe TRBD2 (6 bases). The CDR3 runs 14 residues. V lost 4 bases, J lost 3 bases, and 16 bases lay in between. Germline loops: CDR1 SQVTM, CDR2 ANQGSEA. CDR3 nucleotides: TGCAGCGTTGTTCCCCCCCCTAGCGACTACGAGCAGTACTTC. Translated: CSVVPPPSDYEQYF.

The genes are TRBV6-6 and TRBJ2-1; 8 bases are a match to TRBD1. The CDR3 length is 15 residues. J lost 3 bases, V lost 5 bases, and 6 bases had no gene match. The V gene's germline CDR1 is MNHNY and CDR2 SVGAGI (reference sequence). The DNA of the CDR3 is TGTGCCAGCAGTCTAGTCAGGGGGCTCTACAATGAGCAGTTCTTC. This encodes CASSLVRGLYNEQFF.

The genes are TRBV9 and TRBJ2-1; 14 bases are shared with TRBD2. Unmatched junction bases numbered 14, after V lost 5 bases and J lost 10 bases. The CDR3 runs to 17 residues. CDR1 and CDR2 (germline): SGDLS, YYNGEE. This CDR3 reads CASSSFLPGLAGVEQFF. DNA of the CDR3: TGTGCCAGCAGTTCCTTCCTCCCGGGACTAGCGGGAGTGGAGCAGTTCTTC.

This chain links TRBV4-1 with TRBJ1-5; 7 nucleotides align to TRBD1. Germline V CDR1 and CDR2: MGHRA, YSYEKL. V was pared by 5 bases and J by 4 bases, with 8 bases of the junction left unmatched. The CDR3 is 15 amino acids. The CDR3 sequence: CASSSGTATNQPQHF. The CDR3, as DNA: TGCGCCAGCAGCTCCGGGACAGCCACGAATCAGCCCCAGCATTTT.

The V call is TRBV11-1, the J call TRBJ2-5; 8 bases map to TRBD1. Trimming removed 6 bases from V and 5 bases from J; junction bases left unmatched: 11. Germline values: CDR1 SGHAT, CDR2 FQDESV (reference sequence). The CDR3 runs to 15 residues. This CDR3 reads CASRSRTGLEETQYF. In DNA form, the CDR3 reads TGTGCCAGCAGGTCAAGGACAGGGCTCGAGGAGACCCAGTACTTC.

J is TRBJ1-3 and V is TRBV4-1, with D possibly matching TRBD1 (6 bases). The CDR3 consists of 16 residues. Looked up from germline, CDR1 is MGHRA and CDR2 is YSYEKL. V shed 6 bases and J shed 0 bases, with 15 bases lying between them. CDR3 DNA sequence: TGCGCCAGCAGTCCCGAGGGGGGGACCTCTGGAAACACCATATATTTT. Residues: CASSPEGGTSGNTIYF.